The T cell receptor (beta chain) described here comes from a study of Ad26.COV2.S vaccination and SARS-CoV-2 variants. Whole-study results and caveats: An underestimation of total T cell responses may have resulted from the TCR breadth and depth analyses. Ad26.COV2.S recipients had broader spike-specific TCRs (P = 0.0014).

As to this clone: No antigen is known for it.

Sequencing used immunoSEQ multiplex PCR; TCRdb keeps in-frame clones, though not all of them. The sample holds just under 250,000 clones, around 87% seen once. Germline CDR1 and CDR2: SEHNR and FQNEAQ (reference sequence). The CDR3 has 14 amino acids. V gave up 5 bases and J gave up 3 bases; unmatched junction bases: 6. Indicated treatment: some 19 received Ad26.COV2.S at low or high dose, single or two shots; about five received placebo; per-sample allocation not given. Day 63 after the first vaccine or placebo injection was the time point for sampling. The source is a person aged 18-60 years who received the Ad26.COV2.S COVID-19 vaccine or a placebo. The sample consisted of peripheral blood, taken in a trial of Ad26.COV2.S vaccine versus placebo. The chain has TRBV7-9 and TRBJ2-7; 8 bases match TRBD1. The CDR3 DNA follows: TGTGCCAGCAGCGCGGGACAGGCGCGCTACGAGCAGTACTTC. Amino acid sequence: CASSAGQARYEQYF.